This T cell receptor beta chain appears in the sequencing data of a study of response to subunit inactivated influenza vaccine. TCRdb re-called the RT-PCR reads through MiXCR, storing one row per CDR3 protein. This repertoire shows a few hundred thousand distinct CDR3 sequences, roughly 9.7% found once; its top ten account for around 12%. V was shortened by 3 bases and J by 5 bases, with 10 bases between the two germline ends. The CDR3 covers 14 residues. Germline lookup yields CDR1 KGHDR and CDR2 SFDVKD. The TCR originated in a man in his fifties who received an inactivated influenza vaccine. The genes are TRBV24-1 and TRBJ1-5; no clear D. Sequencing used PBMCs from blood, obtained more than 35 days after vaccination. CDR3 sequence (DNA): TGTGCCACCAGTGATGGGTCCACTCATCAGCCCCAGCATTTT. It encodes CATSDGSTHQPQHF.